This T cell receptor (beta chain) came from a study of blood T cell repertoires in COVID-19 (dated by TCRdb to 2018 to 2020). Concerning the study at large: The collaborator samples originated in the United States, Italy and Spain and spanned the acute and convalescent phases of COVID-19. The prospective study material was composed of cDNA or gDNA derived from T cells, B-cell-depleted T cells, or PBMCs. Subjects who had been exposed to COVID-19, were actively infected with it, or had recovered from it provided the deeply sampled blood TCRbeta repertoires that made up the dataset. The repertoires were released in a freely available public database meant as a resource for research on the immune response to SARS-CoV-2. Samples came from the ongoing ImmuneRACE study (first 160 participants) plus 1,254 subjects from 6 global collaborators. The sample metadata nearly always contained a de-identified subject ID, COVID-19 status, age in years and sex. Where available, HLA class I and class II types were taken from metadata supplied by the sample provider and were not determined by assay-based typing. Points the paper makes about the study in general: The amount of clinical and demographic metadata varied by source and participant and was provided uncurated.

The CDR1 and CDR2 encoded by the germline V gene are SGHAT and FQNNGV. The junction shows trimming of 5 bases on V and 2 bases on J, plus 7 bases between the germline ends. CDR3 length: 12 amino acids, cysteine to phenylalanine. The retained sequence is limited to the CDR3, 36 bases, with the frame set at the first base. TCRbeta CDR3 regions were amplified from genomic DNA using the immunoSEQ Assay, a bias-controlled multiplex PCR. Per the source publication's procedure: The number of nucleated cells in each sample was estimated by amplification of reference gene primers within the assay. To quantify the absolute abundance of each unique TCRbeta CDR3 rearrangement, sequence reads were collapsed and filtered. Productive Simpson clonality was computed per sample as the square root of Simpson's diversity index over productive rearrangements. Here the immuneACCESS table is served through TCRdb, limited to in-frame sequences with V and J called. Missing clones are a known gap in these copies; in checked studies unresolved V genes cover under half, and the rest lacks a known reason. That table furnishes V, J and clone size, whereas the DNA furnished D and trimming. This sample has around 100,000 clones in its table, and 90% of those were observed once. The ten largest clones take up about 5.5% of the sample.

Details on this clone: This clone's antigen is unknown. Base qualities are not provided; no much larger clone lies one nucleotide away.

Each collaborating institution followed its own protocols to collect whole blood in K2EDTA tubes. For TCRbeta analysis, collaborator samples were shipped as frozen whole blood, as isolated PBMCs, or as DNA extracted from either sample type. This sequence was found in a man aged 45-65 years with acute or convalescent COVID-19. The sequencing sample was made of peripheral blood. The V and J segments used are TRBV11-2 and TRBJ2-7, with no confident D gene call. The DNA sequence reads TGTGCCAGCAGCCCCTGGCCCTACGAGCAGTACTTC. It encodes CASSPWPYEQYF.